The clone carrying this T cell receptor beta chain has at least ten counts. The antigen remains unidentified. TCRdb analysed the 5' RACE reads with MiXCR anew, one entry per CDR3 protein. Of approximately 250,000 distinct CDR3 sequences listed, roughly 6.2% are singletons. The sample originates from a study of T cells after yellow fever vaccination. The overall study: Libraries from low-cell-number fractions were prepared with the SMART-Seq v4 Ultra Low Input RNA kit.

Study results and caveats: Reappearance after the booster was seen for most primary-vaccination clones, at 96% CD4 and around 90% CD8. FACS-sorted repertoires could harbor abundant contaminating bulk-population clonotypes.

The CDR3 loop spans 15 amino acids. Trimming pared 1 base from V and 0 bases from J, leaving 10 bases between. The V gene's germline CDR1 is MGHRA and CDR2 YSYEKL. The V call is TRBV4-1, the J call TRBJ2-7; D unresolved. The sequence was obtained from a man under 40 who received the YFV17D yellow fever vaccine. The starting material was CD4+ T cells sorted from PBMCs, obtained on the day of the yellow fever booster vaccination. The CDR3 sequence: CASSQGTHSSYEQYF. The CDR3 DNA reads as TGCGCCAGCAGCCAAGGTACCCACAGCTCCTACGAGCAGTACTTC.